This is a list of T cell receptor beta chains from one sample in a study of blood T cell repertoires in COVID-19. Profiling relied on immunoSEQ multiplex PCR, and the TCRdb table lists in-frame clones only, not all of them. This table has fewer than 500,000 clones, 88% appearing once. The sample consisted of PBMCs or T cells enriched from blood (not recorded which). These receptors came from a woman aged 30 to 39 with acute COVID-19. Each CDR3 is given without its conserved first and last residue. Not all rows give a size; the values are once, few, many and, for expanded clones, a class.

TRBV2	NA	ASSESGQENQPQH
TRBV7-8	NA	ASSLGQEKLF
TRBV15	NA	ATSRGRAGGGYT
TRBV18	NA	ASSPRTRGTTDTQY
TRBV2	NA	ASSELTGWGTDTQY
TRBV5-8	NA	ASSWYRGGYTGELF
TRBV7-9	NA	ASSLVRGDTQY
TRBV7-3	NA	ASRQGWGTEAF
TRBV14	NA	ASSQGRSSYNEQF
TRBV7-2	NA	ASSSGGNYSPLH
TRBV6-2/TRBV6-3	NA	ASSYSRLVRGELF
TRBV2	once	ASRSGGYEQY
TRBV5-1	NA	ASSPRISSTDTQY
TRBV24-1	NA	ATSDPTVVYWDTTYNQPQH
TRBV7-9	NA	ASSLKPGQRAYEQY
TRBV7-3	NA	ASSLTGVNYFIGNQPQH
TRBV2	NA	ASSGTGEPSGQY
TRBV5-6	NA	ASSLVAADTQY
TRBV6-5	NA	ASSYGQYTEAF
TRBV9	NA	ASGDRNLQGSPLH
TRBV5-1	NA	ASSVQGGAYNEQF
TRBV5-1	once	ASQTTGTDNSPLH
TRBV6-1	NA	ASSETGGLSSSGNTIY
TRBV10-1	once	ASSERSGGRYNEQF
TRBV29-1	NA	SVNPRDRNTGELF
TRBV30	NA	AWSVLGRAGELF
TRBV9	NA	ASNGGGTEAF
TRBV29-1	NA	SARGGVNTGELF
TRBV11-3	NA	ASSATSGGYNEQF
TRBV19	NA	ASSRGRQGDRYSYEQY
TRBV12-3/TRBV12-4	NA	ASSWGRTEAF
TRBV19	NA	ASSMGALMNTEAF
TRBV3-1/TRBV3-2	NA	ASSPWEGNSPLH
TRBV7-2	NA	ASSLRESSGNTIY
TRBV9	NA	ASSVGGLRAGEQY
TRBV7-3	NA	ASRRDRATGELF
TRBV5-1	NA	ASSWTVSNYGYT
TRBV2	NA	ASSEFLLAGDTYEQY
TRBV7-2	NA	ASSGGGQGAFYEKLF
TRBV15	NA	ATSEQGPYGYT
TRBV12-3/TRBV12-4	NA	ASSRYAKDTQY
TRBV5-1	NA	ASSPLAGTLDNEQF
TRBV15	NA	ATSMGLAGENQPQH
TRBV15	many	ATSRERGGTDTQY
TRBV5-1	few	ASSLPDRASGNTIY
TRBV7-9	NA	ASRRGGTDTQY
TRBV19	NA	ASSIRTGFGYT
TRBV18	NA	ASSPPTSSGFTDTQY
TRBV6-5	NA	ASSYSGQGRTF
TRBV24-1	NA	ATSDRQPTQVAYEQY
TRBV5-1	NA	ASSSLHRDRGSNQPQH